This T cell receptor beta chain stems from a study of CD8 T cells in ankylosing spondylitis. Study findings and constraints: Several highly homologous variants made up a TCR beta motif, and this motif appeared characteristic of ankylosing spondylitis blood.

In TCRdb, the 5' RACE reads were re-called with MiXCR into one record per CDR3 protein. This table has around 450,000 distinct CDR3 sequences, roughly 25% appearing once. This CDR3 is 16 amino acids long. Trimming left V 0 bases short and J 5 bases short, with 13 bases between. The germline CDR1 and CDR2 sequences are LGHDT and YNNKEL (reference sequence). This clonotype has a single count. The antigen is unknown. This rearrangement joins TRBV3-1 to TRBJ2-2; tentatively, D is TRBD1 or TRBD2 (6 bases each). The specimen sequenced was blood, either unsorted or a sorted T cell fraction (not recorded which). This TCR derives from a male donor with ankylosing spondylitis. As DNA, the CDR3 is TGTGCCAGCAGCCAAGACTGGGGGGCGCATACCGGGGAGCTGTTTTTT. Protein: CASSQDWGAHTGELFF.